This T cell receptor (beta chain) was obtained from a study of CD8+CD57+ T cells in acquired aplastic anemia. The wider study: The sorted CD4+ and CD8+ cells yielded an average around 3 ug of DNA. Reads per healthy sample averaged roughly 9.9 million (CD4+) and some 12 million (CD8+).

This clonotype was counted a single time. This CDR3 fails to terminate in the conserved phenylalanine or tryptophan, so it likely reflects a read error. The CDR3 has 15 amino acids. V lost 10 bases, J lost 4 bases, and 19 bases lay in between. Germline-derived CDR1 and CDR2 are ENHRY and SYGVKD. The TCR beta profiling, which covered VDJ combination and CDR3 sequence, was carried out using genomic DNA as the template. TCRdb analysed the reads with MiXCR anew, one entry per CDR3 protein. The sample has 180,000 or so distinct CDR3 sequences, 40% to 55% seen once. The chain carries TRBV10-3 and TRBJ2-2, with D unresolved. Sequences were obtained from sorted CD4+, CD8+, or CD8+CD57+ T cells (not recorded which) from PBMCs. The clonotype originates from a human donor in good health. CDR3 sequence reads: CASNRAGASTGELFL. CDR3 sequence (DNA): TGTGCCAGTAATAGGGCAGGAGCGAGCACCGGGGAGCTGTTTCTT.